This entry describes one T cell receptor (beta chain). The sample holds one count of this clone. Its antigen has not been determined. Nothing much larger sits one base from this clone, and base qualities are not available. Whole blood was collected in K2EDTA tubes by collaborating institutions according to the institutions' own protocols. For TCRbeta analysis, collaborators shipped samples in one of three forms: frozen whole blood, isolated PBMCs, or DNA extracted from either of those sample types. The data stem from a study of blood T cell repertoires in COVID-19 (dated by TCRdb to the early 2020s). Background on the whole study: Collaborator samples came from the United States, Italy and Spain and covered acute and convalescent phases of COVID-19. The material from the prospective study consisted of cDNA or gDNA derived from T cells, B-cell-depleted T cells, or PBMCs. The dataset comprised deeply sampled blood TCRbeta repertoires from subjects exposed to, actively infected with, or recovered from COVID-19. A freely available public database, intended as a resource for researchers studying the immune response to SARS-CoV-2, is where the repertoires were released. Samples came from the ongoing ImmuneRACE study (first 160 participants) plus 1,254 subjects from 6 global collaborators. The sample metadata nearly always contained a de-identified subject ID, COVID-19 status, age in years and sex. HLA class I and class II types, where available, came from metadata supplied by the sample provider rather than from assay-based typing. The investigation overall reported the following: Clinical and demographic metadata were provided uncurated, with the amount varying by source and participant.

The V and J ends are trimmed by 2 bases and 2 bases, leaving 7 bases between them. The CDR3 numbers 13 residues from cysteine through phenylalanine. Only the CDR3 portion is preserved as DNA: 39 bases, with reading frame beginning at the first base. Looking up the germline V gene yields CDR1 MNHEY and CDR2 SVGEGT. TCRbeta CDR3 regions were amplified from genomic DNA by means of the immunoSEQ Assay, a bias-controlled multiplex PCR. In the paper's pipeline: The number of nucleated cells in each sample was estimated from the amplification of reference gene primers within the assay. To quantify the absolute abundance of each unique TCRbeta CDR3 rearrangement, sequence reads were collapsed and filtered. For each sample, productive Simpson clonality was calculated as the square root of Simpson's diversity index across productive rearrangements. The immuneACCESS repertoire file appears here via TCRdb, limited to in-frame rearrangements. These files lack a portion of the clones; in checked studies, under half of the deficit traces to unresolved V genes, and the cause of the others is not known. Clonal size and the V and J genes are those of that table, whereas D and trimming came from the DNA. The sample table shows some 250,000 clones, and about 86% are seen once. The ten biggest clones cover around 2.9% of the sample.

The chain is encoded by TRBV6-2 or TRBV6-3 joined to TRBJ2-7; D gene: possibly TRBD1, on 5 matching bases. Material: peripheral blood. This receptor was taken from a woman in her sixties with active or convalescent COVID-19. Here is the DNA: TGTGCCAGCAGTTACATAGGGGCCTACGAGCAGTACTTC. Translated, it reads CASSYIGAYEQYF.